This T cell receptor beta chain was captured in a study of T cells in Graves' hyperthyroidism and ophthalmopathy. The table lists this clonotype with a few counts. With 3 bases removed from V and 5 bases from J, the gap between germline ends came to 14 bases. This CDR3 is 16 amino acids long. CDR1 and CDR2 from the germline V gene are SGHVS and FQNEAQ. TCR beta CDR3 sequences were amplified from RNA transcripts. The TCR CDR3 was amplified in a first-round RT-PCR using the HTBI primer set. TCRdb reprocessed the multiplex PCR reads via MiXCR and lists one record per CDR3 protein. The repertoire holds hundreds of thousands of distinct CDR3 sequences, with over 35% as singletons. Diagnosing involved the use of clinical symptoms, serum thyroxine and TRAb, thyroid ultrasound and orbital computed tomography. Source material for PBMCs was around 10 ml fresh peripheral blood.

The rearrangement links TRBV7-8 to TRBJ1-6, with no clear D. The clonotype originates from a woman aged 40 to 49 with Graves' hyperthyroidism. Sequenced material: blood. CDR3 sequence: CASSLFDPGNNSPLHF. The CDR3 region has the DNA TGTGCCAGCAGCTTGTTTGACCCCGGAAATAATTCACCCCTCCACTTT.